This T cell receptor (beta chain) was captured by sequencing in a study of T-cell reconstitution after alpha-beta-depleted transplantation in children. Findings of the study overall: Counts and diversity of T cells one year after transplant came mostly from newly produced T cells.

This clonotype turned up a few times. Its antigen is not identified. V shed 4 bases and J shed 5 bases, with 9 bases lying between them. This CDR3 has 14 amino acids. Germline V lookup: CDR1 LGHDT, CDR2 YNNKEL (reference sequence). The TCRbeta library was prepared with unique molecular identifiers. One entry per CDR3 protein, called by TCRdb with MiXCR from the PCR reads. The sample shows around 94,000 distinct CDR3 sequences, roughly 7.6% of them seen only once. This chain uses TRBV3-1 with TRBJ1-6; TRBD1 is a possible D gene (6 bases). This specimen was PBMCs, taken before TCRalphabeta/CD19-depleted stem cell transplant. This TCR was sampled from a boy aged 2-15 years with acute lymphoblastic leukemia, due to receive a stem cell transplant. The CDR3 loop reads CASSRRQDNSPLHF. CDR3 nucleotide sequence: TGTGCCAGCAGCCGACGACAGGATAATTCACCCCTCCACTTT.